There are many counts of the clone carrying this T cell receptor (beta chain). What it binds is unknown. The data derive from a study of CD8 T cells in ankylosing spondylitis. Overall study findings and caveats: There was a TCR beta motif, made of eight highly homologous variants, that appeared characteristic of ankylosing spondylitis blood. There was reportedly significant enrichment of clones that were disease-linked in matched ankylosing spondylitis synovial fluid. Disease-associated clones were CD8+ and fairly uncommon in peripheral blood.

V was trimmed by 3 bases and J by 0 bases, leaving 8 bases between them. The CDR3 consists of 14 residues. TCRdb redid the calling of the 5' RACE reads with MiXCR, one entry per CDR3 protein. The sample holds 85,000 to 100,000 distinct CDR3 sequences, roughly 8.3% seen once. The chain has TRBV12-3 or TRBV12-4 and TRBJ1-1; D not resolved. Sequencing input: blood, either unsorted or a sorted T cell fraction (not recorded which). The clonotype was recovered from a male donor with ankylosing spondylitis or in good health (not recorded which). The CDR3 protein is CASSFRQLNTEAFF. The CDR3 DNA is TGTGCCAGCAGTTTTCGGCAACTGAACACTGAAGCTTTCTTT.